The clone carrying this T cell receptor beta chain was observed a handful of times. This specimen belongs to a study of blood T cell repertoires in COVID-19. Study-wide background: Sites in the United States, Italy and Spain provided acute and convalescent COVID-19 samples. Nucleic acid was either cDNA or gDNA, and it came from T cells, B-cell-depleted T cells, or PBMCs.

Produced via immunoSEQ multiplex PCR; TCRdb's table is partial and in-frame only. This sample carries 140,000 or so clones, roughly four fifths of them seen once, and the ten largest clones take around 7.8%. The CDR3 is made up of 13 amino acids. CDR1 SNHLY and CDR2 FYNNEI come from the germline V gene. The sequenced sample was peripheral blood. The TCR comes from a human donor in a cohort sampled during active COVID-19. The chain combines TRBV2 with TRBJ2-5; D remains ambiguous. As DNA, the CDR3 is TGTGTTATTTCTCGAGACTCTGGAGAGACCCAGTACTTC. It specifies CVISRDSGETQYF.